These T cell receptor beta chains were read from a single sample in a study of T cell changes during pregnancy in multiple sclerosis. The method was immunoSEQ multiplex PCR; TCRdb's version includes in-frame clones alone and lacks a portion of them. The sample lists about 60,000 clones; about 89% were seen once. The starting material was CD4+ T cells from peripheral blood mononuclear cells, obtained in the first trimester of pregnancy. These receptor sequences come from a female donor with multiple sclerosis, enrolled in a pregnancy study. Both conserved end residues are part of each CDR3. The order of the fields is J gene, D gene, V gene, clone size, CDR3 protein, CDR3 DNA. The D gene is left open where the match is weak. A clone size is listed for some rows: how often the clone was seen (once, few, many), or a class if it is expanded.

j_gene: TRBJ2-7; d_gene: -; v_gene: TRBV10-1; abundance: -; CDR3aa: CASSESARQPISGDYEQYF; CDR3nt: TGCGCCAGCAGTGAGTCGGCTCGACAACCAATCTCAGGGGACTACGAGCAGTACTTC
j_gene: TRBJ1-1; d_gene: -; v_gene: TRBV9; abundance: few; CDR3aa: CASSVQSNTEAFF; CDR3nt: TGTGCCAGCAGCGTTCAGTCCAACACTGAAGCTTTCTTT
j_gene: TRBJ1-1; d_gene: -; v_gene: TRBV29-1; abundance: -; CDR3aa: CSVALGGNTEAFF; CDR3nt: TGCAGCGTCGCCCTGGGAGGGAACACTGAAGCTTTCTTT
j_gene: TRBJ1-5; d_gene: -; v_gene: TRBV27; abundance: -; CDR3aa: CASRHTFNQPQHF; CDR3nt: TGTGCCAGCAGGCACACCTTTAATCAGCCCCAGCATTTT
j_gene: TRBJ1-1; d_gene: -; v_gene: TRBV5-6; abundance: -; CDR3aa: CANSLSPNTEAFF; CDR3nt: TGTGCCAACAGCTTGTCTCCGAACACTGAAGCTTTCTTT
j_gene: TRBJ1-1; d_gene: -; v_gene: TRBV19; abundance: -; CDR3aa: CASRQMGPNTEAFF; CDR3nt: TGTGCCAGTAGGCAAATGGGGCCGAACACTGAAGCTTTCTTT
j_gene: TRBJ2-7; d_gene: TRBD1; v_gene: TRBV14; abundance: -; CDR3aa: CASSQHPLAAGQGSPYEQYF; CDR3nt: TGTGCCAGCAGCCAACACCCCCTGGCGGCGGGACAGGGATCCCCCTACGAGCAGTACTTC
j_gene: TRBJ2-2; d_gene: -; v_gene: TRBV27; abundance: -; CDR3aa: CASSAISGELFF; CDR3nt: TGTGCCAGCAGTGCCATCAGTGGGGAGCTGTTTTTT
j_gene: TRBJ2-3; d_gene: -; v_gene: TRBV19; abundance: -; CDR3aa: CASSIQGPDTQYF; CDR3nt: TGTGCCAGTAGTATACAGGGGCCAGATACGCAGTATTTT
j_gene: TRBJ2-5; d_gene: -; v_gene: TRBV9; abundance: -; CDR3aa: CASSVDIAEETQYF; CDR3nt: TGTGCCAGCAGCGTAGACATAGCGGAAGAGACCCAGTACTTC
j_gene: TRBJ1-5; d_gene: -; v_gene: TRBV18; abundance: -; CDR3aa: CASSPVGDQPQHF; CDR3nt: TGTGCCAGCTCACCGGTAGGGGATCAGCCCCAGCATTTT
j_gene: TRBJ2-1; d_gene: -; v_gene: TRBV6-4; abundance: -; CDR3aa: CASSDYGPGAEQFF; CDR3nt: TGTGCCAGCAGTGACTATGGCCCAGGGGCTGAGCAGTTCTTC
j_gene: TRBJ2-7; d_gene: TRBD2; v_gene: TRBV5-6; abundance: -; CDR3aa: CASRFRTSGVSYEQYF; CDR3nt: TGTGCCAGCAGATTTCGGACTAGCGGGGTCTCCTACGAGCAGTACTTC
j_gene: TRBJ2-7; d_gene: TRBD2; v_gene: TRBV5-4; abundance: -; CDR3aa: CASSFGAGGYYEQYF; CDR3nt: TGTGCCAGCAGCTTCGGTGCGGGGGGCTACTACGAGCAGTACTTC
j_gene: TRBJ1-1; d_gene: -; v_gene: TRBV7-2; abundance: few; CDR3aa: CASSLQGMNTEAFF; CDR3nt: TGTGCCAGCAGCTTACAGGGGATGAACACTGAAGCTTTCTTT
j_gene: TRBJ2-7; d_gene: -; v_gene: TRBV7-2; abundance: -; CDR3aa: CASSQLRYEQYF; CDR3nt: TGTGCCAGCAGCCAGCTCAGGTACGAGCAGTACTTC
j_gene: TRBJ2-7; d_gene: -; v_gene: TRBV9; abundance: -; CDR3aa: CASSSRSGSRVYEQYF; CDR3nt: TGTGCCAGCAGCTCACGTTCAGGGTCACGGGTGTACGAGCAGTACTTC
j_gene: TRBJ2-3; d_gene: TRBD2; v_gene: TRBV7-3; abundance: -; CDR3aa: CASSSGTSGTQYF; CDR3nt: TGTGCCAGCAGCTCTGGGACTAGCGGTACGCAGTATTTT
j_gene: TRBJ2-5; d_gene: TRBD2; v_gene: TRBV7-3; abundance: -; CDR3aa: CASSLNQRGVVETQYF; CDR3nt: TGTGCCAGCAGCTTAAACCAGCGGGGGGTTGTGGAGACCCAGTACTTC
j_gene: TRBJ2-7; d_gene: -; v_gene: TRBV14; abundance: once; CDR3aa: CASSQIASEQYF; CDR3nt: TGTGCCAGCAGCCAAATAGCCAGCGAGCAGTACTTC
j_gene: TRBJ2-5; d_gene: -; v_gene: TRBV18; abundance: -; CDR3aa: CASSPPSQGETQYF; CDR3nt: TGTGCCAGCTCACCACCCTCGCAGGGAGAGACCCAGTACTTC
j_gene: TRBJ1-3; d_gene: TRBD1; v_gene: TRBV2; abundance: -; CDR3aa: CASSRRQGGDRARSGNTIYF; CDR3nt: TGTGCCAGCAGTCGACGCCAGGGTGGGGACAGGGCCCGTTCTGGAAACACCATATATTTT
j_gene: TRBJ1-2; d_gene: -; v_gene: TRBV7-9; abundance: -; CDR3aa: CASFASGGGNYGYTF; CDR3nt: TGTGCCAGCTTCGCTTCGGGGGGAGGAAACTATGGCTACACCTTC
j_gene: TRBJ1-5; d_gene: TRBD1; v_gene: TRBV6-5; abundance: -; CDR3aa: CATRTGVSQPQHF; CDR3nt: TGTGCCACCCGGACAGGGGTGAGTCAGCCCCAGCATTTT
j_gene: TRBJ2-7; d_gene: -; v_gene: TRBV28; abundance: -; CDR3aa: CASGQQAYEQYF; CDR3nt: TGTGCCAGCGGACAGCAGGCCTACGAGCAGTACTTC
j_gene: TRBJ2-1; d_gene: -; v_gene: TRBV9; abundance: many; CDR3aa: CASSVEGQMNEQFF; CDR3nt: TGTGCCAGCAGCGTAGAAGGACAGATGAATGAGCAGTTCTTC
j_gene: TRBJ1-1; d_gene: -; v_gene: TRBV5-5; abundance: -; CDR3aa: CASRPTGIIGNTEAFF; CDR3nt: TGTGCCAGCAGGCCTACAGGGATCATTGGGAACACTGAAGCTTTCTTT
j_gene: TRBJ1-3; d_gene: -; v_gene: TRBV9; abundance: -; CDR3aa: CASSSAQAGNTIYF; CDR3nt: TGTGCCAGCAGCAGCGCACAGGCTGGAAACACCATATATTTT
j_gene: TRBJ2-3; d_gene: -; v_gene: TRBV7-9; abundance: -; CDR3aa: CASSLYNSRNTDTQYF; CDR3nt: TGTGCCAGCAGCTTATATAACAGTCGGAACACAGATACGCAGTATTTT
j_gene: TRBJ2-5; d_gene: -; v_gene: TRBV7-9; abundance: -; CDR3aa: CASTERMVQGQETQYF; CDR3nt: TGTGCCAGCACCGAACGAATGGTCCAGGGACAAGAGACCCAGTACTTC
j_gene: TRBJ1-2; d_gene: -; v_gene: TRBV9; abundance: -; CDR3aa: CASSPSTPTGTYGYTF; CDR3nt: TGTGCCAGCAGCCCTTCAACTCCGACAGGCACCTATGGCTACACCTTC
j_gene: TRBJ2-5; d_gene: -; v_gene: TRBV11-2; abundance: -; CDR3aa: CASSQNQETQYF; CDR3nt: TGTGCCAGCAGCCAGAACCAAGAGACCCAGTACTTC
j_gene: TRBJ1-5; d_gene: -; v_gene: TRBV29-1; abundance: -; CDR3aa: CSVGGGNQPQHF; CDR3nt: TGCAGCGTGGGAGGCGGCAATCAGCCCCAGCATTTT
j_gene: TRBJ1-1; d_gene: -; v_gene: TRBV30; abundance: few; CDR3aa: CAWSEQMNTEAFF; CDR3nt: TGTGCCTGGAGTGAACAGATGAACACTGAAGCTTTCTTT
j_gene: TRBJ2-3; d_gene: TRBD2; v_gene: TRBV7-2; abundance: -; CDR3aa: CASSKQRGGKDTQYF; CDR3nt: TGTGCCAGCAGCAAACAGCGGGGGGGCAAGGATACGCAGTATTTT
j_gene: TRBJ1-5; d_gene: -; v_gene: TRBV30; abundance: -; CDR3aa: CAWSRGANQPQHF; CDR3nt: TGTGCCTGGAGCCGGGGGGCCAATCAGCCCCAGCATTTT
j_gene: TRBJ1-1; d_gene: TRBD1; v_gene: TRBV29-1; abundance: -; CDR3aa: CSVSDRGLWAFF; CDR3nt: TGCAGCGTTTCGGACAGGGGGCTTTGGGCTTTCTTT
j_gene: TRBJ2-3; d_gene: -; v_gene: TRBV7-9; abundance: -; CDR3aa: CASSPSRDLNTDTQYF; CDR3nt: TGTGCCAGCAGCCCGAGCCGGGACTTAAACACAGATACGCAGTATTTT